A single sample is the source of the 26 T cell receptor beta chains below, sequenced in a study of blood T cell repertoires in COVID-19. Measured with immunoSEQ multiplex PCR; TCRdb has only the in-frame clones, and not every one. The table shows 60,000 or so clones, with about 75% occurring only once. Material for sequencing was PBMCs or T cells enriched from blood (not recorded which). All receptors come from a woman aged 55-69 years who had been exposed to COVID-19.

The chain couples TRBV7-9 to TRBJ1-1; 7 bases line up with TRBD1. Germline V gene data show CDR1 as SEHNR and CDR2 as FQNEAQ (reference sequence). The junction had 15 bases not matched to a gene; V was cut back by 5 bases and J by 3 bases. The CDR3 extends over 17 amino acids. This CDR3 is CASSDRQGGLLYTEAFF. The DNA of the CDR3 is TGTGCCAGCAGCGACAGACAGGGTGGTCTCCTGTACACTGAAGCTTTCTTT.

This chain connects TRBV25-1 to TRBJ1-1; tentatively, D is TRBD1 (5 bases). V was trimmed by 8 bases and J by 11 bases, leaving 18 bases between them. The CDR3 length is 12 residues. Germline loops: CDR1 MGHDK, CDR2 SYGVNS. The CDR3 here is CASGFSGLGAFF. CDR3 sequence (DNA): TGTGCCAGCGGGTTCTCAGGGCTTGGGGCTTTCTTT.

V is TRBV11-2 and J is TRBJ2-1; 9 bases align to TRBD1. Losses at the gene ends were 5 bases for V and 6 bases for J; bases not matched to a gene: 5. The germline V gene encodes CDR1 SGHAT and CDR2 FQNNGV. The CDR3 is 14 residues long. Here the CDR3 reads CASSAGQGLNEQFF. The DNA of the CDR3 is TGTGCCAGCAGCGCGGGACAGGGTCTCAATGAGCAGTTCTTC.

The chain is built from TRBV6-5 and TRBJ1-2; D unresolved. The V gene lost 0 bases and the J gene lost 3 bases, with 11 bases spanning the gap. This CDR3 spans 15 amino acids. The germline V gene encodes CDR1 MNHEY and CDR2 SVGAGI. The chain's CDR3 is CASSYSIGQDYGYTF. As DNA, the CDR3 is TGTGCCAGCAGTTACTCGATAGGCCAGGACTATGGCTACACCTTC.

The CDR3 nucleotides are TGTGCCAGTAGTATAACCCTAAGAACTCATGTCAGCAATCAGCCCCAGCATTTT. This encodes CASSITLRTHVSNQPQHF. J is TRBJ1-5 and V is TRBV19; D remains unclear. V lost 2 bases, J lost 1 base, and 18 bases lay in between. The germline CDR1 and CDR2 sequences are LNHDA and SQIVND (reference sequence). This CDR3 comprises 18 residues.

The V gene is TRBV27, the J gene TRBJ1-6; D is perhaps TRBD1 (5 bases). CDR3 length equals 13 residues. Looked up from germline, CDR1 is MNHEY and CDR2 is SMNVEV (reference sequence). V gave up 5 bases and J gave up 10 bases, with 12 bases separating them. The CDR3 nucleotides read TGTGCCAGCAGTCCCCTCAGGGTGTCACCCCTCCACTTT. Translating gives CASSPLRVSPLHF.

The chain is built from TRBV7-2 and TRBJ2-7, with TRBD2 as a possible D gene (5 bases). V lost 0 bases and J 3 bases, leaving 9 bases between the germline ends. This CDR3 is 14 amino acids long. Germline V gene lookup returns CDR1 SGHTA and CDR2 FQGNSA. The CDR3 region is CASSLAYGSYEQYF. The CDR3 bases are TGTGCCAGCAGCTTAGCGTATGGGAGCTACGAGCAGTACTTC. The full variable domain, in which reference TRBV7-2 and TRBJ2-7 provide the parts outside the CDR3, is GAGVSQSPSNKVTEKGKDVELRCDPISGHTALYWYRQSLGQGLEFLIYFQGNSAPDKSGLPSDRFSAERTGGSVSTLTIQRTQQEDSAVYLCASSLAYGSYEQYFGPGTRLTVT.

Ten or more counts support this clone. The J gene is TRBJ1-1, the V gene TRBV5-1, with a weak D call TRBD1 (5 bases). The V end was cut by 4 bases, the J end by 2 bases, with 12 bases between. The CDR3 contains 14 residues. Per germline, CDR1 SGHRS and CDR2 YFSETQ. The CDR3 DNA reads as TGCGCCAGCAGCGAAGGGGCCAGTAACACTGAAGCTTTCTTT. Amino acid sequence: CASSEGASNTEAFF.

This chain links TRBV28 with TRBJ1-5; D gene unclear. V was clipped by 6 bases and J by 0 bases, with 15 bases between them. Germline V gene lookup returns CDR1 MDHEN and CDR2 SYDVKM. The CDR3 runs to 16 residues. The CDR3 region is CASRQPGFFSNQPQHF. The CDR3 bases are TGTGCCAGCAGACAACCCGGGTTTTTTAGCAATCAGCCCCAGCATTTT.

In its sample, this clone was seen a few times. This chain uses TRBV30 with TRBJ2-5, with unresolved D. Trimming left V 0 bases short and J 5 bases short, with 19 bases between. This CDR3 is built from 16 residues. Germline-derived CDR1 and CDR2 are GTSNPN and SVGIG (reference sequence). The CDR3, as DNA: TGTGCCTGGAGTGTACTGGGCAGCTGGCGTGGGGAGACCCAGTACTTC. Protein product: CAWSVLGSWRGETQYF.

This chain links TRBV11-2 with TRBJ2-5, with TRBD2 identical over 7 bases. V shed 5 bases and J 5 bases; nucleotides not matched to a gene: 5. The CDR3 is 13 residues long. CDR1 is SGHAT, CDR2 FQNNGV, per germline. The CDR3 region is CASSLGREETQYF. The CDR3 nucleotides are TGTGCCAGCAGCCTTGGGAGGGAGGAGACCCAGTACTTC. Complete variable domain (other parts from reference TRBV11-2 and TRBJ2-5): EAGVAQSPRYKIIEKRQSVAFWCNPISGHATLYWYQQILGQGPKLLIQFQNNGVVDDSQLPKDRFSAERLKGVDSTLKIQPAKLEDSAVYLCASSLGREETQYFGPGTRLLVL.

The CDR3 region has the DNA TGTGCCAGCAGCCAAGTGTCGAGTGCTGAAGCTTTCTTT. Protein sequence: CASSQVSSAEAFF. The chain recombines TRBV14 with TRBJ1-1; D remains unclear. The germline V and J ends were trimmed by 1 base and 6 bases, with 9 bases remaining between them. This CDR3 is built from 13 residues. The germline V gene has CDR1 SGHDN and CDR2 FVKESK.

The chain joins TRBV29-1 to TRBJ2-1, with D perhaps TRBD2 (6 bases). Germline lookup yields CDR1 SQVTM and CDR2 ANQGSEA. The CDR3 spans 14 residues. With 0 bases removed from V and 8 bases from J, the gap between germline ends came to 14 bases. The CDR3 reads CSVEDWTPGDEQFF. Here the CDR3 DNA reads TGCAGCGTTGAAGATTGGACCCCGGGGGATGAGCAGTTCTTC.

The rearrangement joins TRBV14 to TRBJ2-2, with 7 bases identical to TRBD1. The V segment lost 2 bases and the J segment 4 bases; nucleotides outside the gene matches: 7. CDR1 and CDR2 from the germline V gene are SGHDN and FVKESK. The CDR3 has 16 residues. DNA of the CDR3: TGTGCCAGCAGCCAACTTGACAGGGCCATCACCGGGGAGCTGTTTTTT. This codes for CASSQLDRAITGELFF. Drawing the rest from reference TRBV14 and TRBJ2-2, the complete variable domain is EAGVTQFPSHSVIEKGQTVTLRCDPISGHDNLYWYRRVMGKEIKFLLHFVKESKQDESGMPNNRFLAERTGGTYSTLKVQPAELEDSGVYFCASSQLDRAITGELFFGEGSRLTVL.

CDR3 sequence (DNA): TGTGCCAGTAGCCAAGGACAGCGTAATTCACCCCTCCACTTT. This sequence encodes CASSQGQRNSPLHF. The chain has TRBV19 and TRBJ1-6; possible D gene TRBD1, 6 bases. V was pared by 6 bases and J by 6 bases, with 12 bases between. Germline lookup yields CDR1 LNHDA and CDR2 SQIVND (reference sequence). This CDR3 spans 14 amino acids.

The chain links TRBV7-2 to TRBJ2-3; no clear D. V was trimmed by 1 base and J by 14 bases, leaving 13 bases between them. The CDR3 sequence is 12 residues long. Germline lookup yields CDR1 SGHTA and CDR2 FQGNSA. CDR3 nucleotides: TGTGCCAGCAGCTTAGAACTTCCTTCGGTGTATTTT. Its translation is CASSLELPSVYF.

A remark on this clone: Germline and junction disagree at one end, which may indicate a read error. The chain links TRBV6-5 to TRBJ2-7; 9 nucleotides agree with TRBD1. The CDR3 loop spans 11 amino acids. Germline V CDR1 and CDR2: MNHEY, SVGAGI. For the CDR3, the DNA is TGTGCCAGCGGGCCAACAGGGGGCCGAAAGTTC. Its translation: CASGPTGGRKF.

The gene calls are TRBV7-8 and TRBJ2-6, with TRBD1 matching 8 bases. V lost 4 bases, J lost 1 base, and 3 bases stayed unmatched. Germline CDR1 and CDR2: SGHVS and FQNEAQ. The CDR3 consists of 16 residues. CDR3 loop: CASSSDRASGANVLTF. The CDR3 DNA reads as TGTGCCAGCAGCTCGGACAGGGCGTCTGGGGCCAACGTCCTGACTTTC.

The CDR3 nucleotides read TGTGCCACTTCGGACAGGTTGATTAACATTCAGTACTTC. Its protein product is CATSDRLINIQYF. This chain joins TRBV19 and TRBJ2-4; 7 bases agree with TRBD1. Germline CDR1 LNHDA, CDR2 SQIVND (reference sequence). Trimming took 10 bases from V and 7 from J; bases not matched to a gene: 10. There are 13 residues in the CDR3.

The chain couples TRBV27 to TRBJ2-1, with 10 bases that match TRBD2. Trimming cost V 6 bases and J 7 bases; bases outside gene matches: 15. The CDR3 covers 17 residues. Germline CDR1 and CDR2: MNHEY and SMNVEV (reference sequence). The CDR3 DNA reads as TGTGCCAGCAGGACAACTTTTAGCGGGGGGATCCTGAATGAGCAGTTCTTC. Protein: CASRTTFSGGILNEQFF.

The gene calls are TRBV7-3 and TRBJ2-3; D is possibly TRBD1 (6 bases). V was pared by 6 bases and J by 6 bases, with 13 bases between. The germline gives CDR1 SGHTA, CDR2 FQGTGA. This CDR3 is built from 13 residues. The CDR3 sequence is CASSPTQGDTQYF. The DNA of the CDR3 is TGTGCCAGCAGTCCAACCCAGGGGGATACGCAGTATTTT.

The chain carries TRBV3-1 (or the pseudogene TRBV3-2) and TRBJ1-6; no clear D gene. Trimming took 2 bases from V and 8 from J, leaving 7 bases between them. Looked up from germline, CDR1 is LGHDT and CDR2 is YNNKEL (reference sequence). The CDR3 runs to 13 residues. CDR3 sequence (DNA): TGTGCCAGCAGCCAACAGCGAGATTCACCCCTCCACTTT. Translation: CASSQQRDSPLHF.

This sequence joins TRBV5-1 and TRBJ2-7; the D is unclear. The germline V gene encodes CDR1 SGHRS and CDR2 YFSETQ. The V end was cut by 0 bases, the J end by 5 bases, with 12 bases between. This CDR3 comprises 14 residues. CDR3 protein: CASSLDGRSHEQYF. CDR3 coding DNA: TGCGCCAGCAGCTTGGATGGCAGGTCCCACGAGCAGTACTTC.

The rearrangement links TRBV5-1 to TRBJ1-3; D is perhaps TRBD1 (5 bases). This CDR3 comprises 14 residues. Germline V lookup: CDR1 SGHRS, CDR2 YFSETQ. Trimming pared 2 bases from V and 7 bases from J, leaving 13 bases between. CDR3 sequence: CASSFQGGDNTIYF. The DNA for the CDR3 is TGCGCCAGCAGCTTCCAGGGAGGGGATAACACCATATATTTT.

CDR3: CASRPTGYGFSPLHF. CDR3 nucleotide sequence: TGTGCCTCCCGACCCACAGGGTATGGGTTTTCACCCCTCCACTTT. The V call is TRBV30, the J call TRBJ1-6; tentatively, D is TRBD1 (6 bases). V lost 7 bases and J lost 9, with 22 bases in between. Germline CDR1 reads GTSNPN; CDR2 reads SVGIG (reference sequence). CDR3 length: 15 amino acids.

This chain connects TRBV5-1 to TRBJ2-7; TRBD2 agrees at 10 bases. The CDR3 runs to 17 residues. Germline CDR1 reads SGHRS; CDR2 reads YFSETQ. J gave up 3 bases and V 4 bases, and 13 bases lay outside the gene matches. The CDR3: CASSNTRGSGGNYEQYF. In DNA, the CDR3 is TGCGCCAGCAGCAATACCCGGGGTAGCGGGGGGAACTACGAGCAGTACTTC.